This TCR beta chain was identified during a study of blood T cells in healthy people across ages (dated by TCRdb to the mid-2010s). Looking at the study overall: In model experiments, template switching captured roughly one uniquely barcoded TCR beta cDNA molecule for every two T cells. The study measured age-related changes in TCR beta repertoire diversity using deep sequencing normalized with unique cDNA molecular identifiers. Four age groups were formed from the donors: young (average approximately 15 years), middle-aged (around 39), aged (roughly 59) and long-lived (approximately 80). To avoid experimental bias, donors of different ages were randomly spread across the sequencing lanes. The study analyzed two additional independent replicas of 1 million unique cDNA reads from the same blood draw for two donors, one aged 18 to 30 and one aged 80 or older. What the authors observed across the whole study: Because donor CMV infection status was unknown, age-related changes in expanded clonotypes were potentially confounded. The long-lived group showed more naive CD4+ T cells, fewer expanded clones and increased TCR diversity than the aged group, suggesting age selection. A strong correlation was found between observed TCR beta diversity and the percentage of naive T cells measured by flow cytometry. Estimates of total diversity based on one million sequenced T cells were regarded as lower bounds and as underestimates. Conclusive comparison of naive and antigen-experienced compartments was prevented by the profiling of bulk unsorted PBMCs. As age increased, observed TCR beta diversity per million T cells dropped in a roughly linear way, and a significant reduction was already evident by age about 40.

The 39 donors, aged about 6 to 100 years, were systemically healthy Caucasian individuals from Russia. Each donor gave ten milliliters of peripheral blood, collected into EDTA-treated Vacutainer tubes. Ficoll-Paque density-gradient centrifugation was used to isolate PBMCs, with at least 7 million obtained per sample. Total RNA, at least 6 micrograms per sample, was extracted from PBMCs with Trizol reagent. For every donor, an aliquot of PBMCs went through flow cytometry to measure the percentages of naive CD45RAhigh/CD27high T cells. The protocol used for the library was 5' RACE. The data were produced on an Illumina HiSeq 2500. The second PCR ran for about 7 to 11 cycles and used a J-beta primer mix along with a sample-barcoded 5' primer. Each TCR beta cDNA molecule received a unique molecular identifier from a template-switch 5' adaptor carrying 12 random nucleotides. At least 2.5 million CDR3-containing paired-end reads were obtained from each sample. First-strand cDNA was synthesized from all RNA with the Mint cDNA synthesis kit, primed by a TRBC-specific oligonucleotide. Following uracil-DNA glycosylase treatment, all cDNA underwent a first 18-cycle PCR with the universal primers M1SS and BC2_uni_R. Per the original workflow: For normalization, 1 million high-quality reads, each with a distinct molecular identifier, were randomly selected from each sample. Reads sharing molecular identifiers were discarded rather than binned into consensus sequences. MiTCR, set to a Q25 quality threshold and the strictest error-elimination algorithm, was used for CDR3 identification, clonotype clustering and error correction. A nonparametric unseen species model using Euler transformation provided a lower-bound estimate of total TCR beta diversity. The raw public data were reprocessed by TCRdb itself: fastp quality trimming at Q25, MiXCR clonotype calling, in-frame beta chains only. All rows with the same CDR3 protein become a single entry with the most common DNA and genes. The V and J calls follow TCRdb's processing rather than the paper's. The sample table shows approximately 820,000 distinct CDR3 sequences, and around 43% are seen once. The ten biggest clones cover around 21% of the sample.

This clonotype has only one observation. Its recognized antigen is unknown. Likely a read error: the CDR3 ends without its conserved phenylalanine or tryptophan. The junction shows trimming of 11 bases on V and 2 bases on J, and the gene matches do not reach 7 bases of it. CDR1 and CDR2, per the germline V gene, are SGHTA and FQGNSA. The length of the CDR3 is 14 amino acids, counting both ends. Of the read, only the CDR3 DNA is kept; its 42 bases are in frame from base 1. The sequence derives from a man between 60 and 75 years old in good health. The receptor chain draws on TRBV7-2 and TRBJ2-7, with 12 middle bases fitting TRBD2. The sequenced material came from blood. The CDR3 here reads CAAQTSGGPYEQYL. The DNA sequence is given as TGTGCCGCCCAGACTAGCGGGGGACCCTACGAGCAGTACTTA.